The next 4 T cell receptor beta chains were all read from a single sample in a study of cytomegalovirus exposure and HLA in healthy donors. Produced via immunoSEQ multiplex PCR; TCRdb's table is partial and in-frame only. The profile shows 120,000 or so clones, more than 75% of them singletons. Sequencing was carried out using PBMCs. Source of these receptors: a woman in her 30s in good health and CMV-seronegative.

This clone was detected only a few times. The V and J genes are TRBV4-1 and TRBJ1-5, with D possibly matching TRBD1 (5 bases). The CDR3 runs to 15 residues. Trimming took off 0 bases at V and 6 bases at J, with 12 bases between the two ends. The V gene's germline CDR1 is MGHRA and CDR2 YSYEKL. CDR3 residues: CASSQETGVLQPQHF. DNA for the CDR3: TGCGCCAGCAGCCAAGAAACAGGCGTACTTCAGCCCCAGCATTTT.

This clone was counted a single time. The V and J genes are TRBV14 and TRBJ2-5; 8 positions match TRBD2. CDR1 is SGHDN and CDR2 is FVKESK in the germline V gene. J was trimmed by 0 bases and V by 5 bases; bases with no gene match: 2. The CDR3 runs to 14 residues. The CDR3 reads CASSKLADQETQYF. CDR3 sequence (DNA): TGTGCCAGCAGCAAACTAGCGGACCAAGAGACCCAGTACTTC.

The genes are TRBV27 and TRBJ2-1; 7 bases are a match to TRBD2. With 11 bases clipped from V and 7 bases from J, the junction kept 14 bases outside the gene matches. Germline V CDR1 and CDR2: MNHEY, SMNVEV (reference sequence). The CDR3 sequence is 14 residues long. The CDR3 nucleotides are TGTGCCGCCTCCGGGGGGAGCCTGGGGAATGAGCAGTTCTTC. Translating gives CAASGGSLGNEQFF.

V and J are TRBV18 and TRBJ1-1, with D perhaps matching TRBD1 (6 bases). The CDR3 extends over 14 amino acids. Germline values: CDR1 KGHSH, CDR2 LQKENI. V was trimmed by 3 bases and J by 5 bases, leaving 13 bases between them. CDR3 bases: TGTGCCAGCTCACCCCTCGGACAGAATACTGAAGCTTTCTTT. Its translation: CASSPLGQNTEAFF.